This T cell receptor (beta chain) was captured by sequencing in a study of cytomegalovirus exposure and HLA in healthy donors. The study's findings and limits: Within a later analysis, the majority of CMV-associated TCR beta chains appeared HLA-restricted.

As concerns this clone: What it binds is not known.

V lost 5 bases and J lost 8; bases outside the gene matches: 9. The germline V gene has CDR1 SGHTA and CDR2 FQGNSA. The CDR3 loop spans 15 amino acids. Vbeta (60) and Jbeta (13) primers were used in the PCR. Produced via immunoSEQ multiplex PCR; TCRdb's table is partial and in-frame only. The sample has 100,000 or so clones, less than 85% seen once. This chain links TRBV7-2 with TRBJ2-1; 10 positions match TRBD2. The sequence came from a man under 40 in good health and CMV-seropositive. Sequenced: PBMCs. CDR3 amino acids: CASSLQAGGLDEQFF. CDR3 sequence (DNA): TGTGCCAGCAGCCTCCAAGCGGGAGGGCTCGATGAGCAGTTCTTC. The full variable domain, in which reference TRBV7-2 and TRBJ2-1 provide the parts outside the CDR3, is GAGVSQSPSNKVTEKGKDVELRCDPISGHTALYWYRQSLGQGLEFLIYFQGNSAPDKSGLPSDRFSAERTGGSVSTLTIQRTQQEDSAVYLCASSLQAGGLDEQFFGPGTRLTVL.